The 2 T cell receptor beta chains below come from one sample, sequenced in a study of radiation and T cells in renal cell carcinoma. Profiling relied on immunoSEQ multiplex PCR, and the TCRdb table lists in-frame clones only, not all of them. This sample yields 150,000 to 200,000 clones, of which approximately 90% are seen a single time; 11% belongs to the top ten. The sample's time point: blood 4 weeks post-SBRT, at nephrectomy. Treatment denoted: 15 Gy SBRT to primary tumor, nephrectomy 4 weeks later. Source: blood, taken from a patient whose treatment included radiotherapy and nephrectomy. Receptor source: a woman aged 45-65 years with renal cell carcinoma.

This clone was observed a handful of times. This chain links TRBV29-1 with TRBJ1-1; D is uncertain. Per the germline V gene, CDR1 is SQVTM and CDR2 is ANQGSEA. V lost 4 bases to trimming and J lost 0 bases, with 9 bases between them. This CDR3 spans 13 amino acids. CDR3 nucleotide sequence: TGCAGCGTTGGTGGTACAGTGAACACTGAAGCTTTCTTT. Its protein product is CSVGGTVNTEAFF.

The rearrangement links TRBV25-1 to TRBJ1-2, with D tentatively TRBD1 (5 bases). V dropped 4 bases and J dropped 2 bases, with 14 bases sitting between them. CDR1 is MGHDK and CDR2 is SYGVNS in the germline V gene. CDR3 length equals 15 residues. CDR3 DNA: TGTGCCAGCAGTGTGAGTTCAGGGTTGAACTATGGCTACACCTTC. Its translation: CASSVSSGLNYGYTF.